The 31 T cell receptor beta chains below come from one sample, sequenced in a study of response to subunit inactivated influenza vaccine. Via MiXCR, TCRdb re-called the RT-PCR reads, giving one row per CDR3 protein. The sample shows more than 550,000 distinct CDR3 sequences, 11% of them seen only once. The data also belong to a second study, concerning T cells expressing NK-cell markers. That study reports: TCR beta cDNA was made by 5'RACE template switching with UMIs.

Sequencing used PBMCs from blood, obtained on the day of vaccination. The source of these receptors is a man aged 45-65 years who received an inactivated influenza vaccine.

The chain is built from TRBV20-1 and TRBJ2-5; a weak D match, TRBD2 (7 bases). The CDR3 contains 14 residues. Looked up from germline, CDR1 is DFQATT and CDR2 is SNEGSKA (reference sequence). V lost 3 bases, J lost 3 bases, and 14 bases lay in between. The DNA of the CDR3 is TGCAGTGCTAGGAGGTCGGGGGGCAAAGAGACCCAGTACTTC. Translated: CSARRSGGKETQYF.

The rearrangement links TRBV5-1 to TRBJ2-3; D may correspond to TRBD1 or TRBD2 (7 bases each). The CDR3 consists of 13 residues. Germline V gene lookup returns CDR1 SGHRS and CDR2 YFSETQ. V was shortened by 6 bases and J by 4 bases, with 12 bases between the two germline ends. The CDR3 bases are TGCGCCAGCAATCCAGGGGGGGCAGATACGCAGTATTTT. Its translation is CASNPGGADTQYF.

There are a few counts of this clonotype. The chain combines TRBV12-3 or TRBV12-4 with TRBJ2-2; possible D gene TRBD2, 5 bases. This CDR3 has 12 residues. Trimming shortened V by 8 bases and J by 7 bases, and 11 bases separated the two germline ends. The CDR3 loop is CASGRSGGELFF. CDR3 sequence (DNA): TGTGCCAGCGGGAGATCGGGCGGGGAGCTGTTTTTT.

This clonotype occurred a few times. This sequence joins TRBV7-3 and TRBJ2-1; TRBD2 matches at 7 bases. The CDR3 has 13 residues. CDR1 and CDR2 (germline): SGHTA, FQGTGA. V lost 2 bases, J lost 7 bases, and 2 bases stayed unmatched. The CDR3 nucleotides read TGTGCCAGCAGCTTAGGGACTACGAATGAGCAGTTCTTC. Translated: CASSLGTTNEQFF.

This clonotype was seen a handful of times. The chain employs TRBV12-3 or TRBV12-4 and TRBJ2-5, with D perhaps TRBD2 (5 bases). This CDR3 comprises 12 residues. Trimming stripped 4 bases from V and 5 bases from J, with 8 bases between. Written as DNA, the CDR3 is TGTGCCAGCAGTTACGGGGAGGAGACCCAGTACTTC. Encoded protein: CASSYGEETQYF.

The genes are TRBV4-3 and TRBJ1-2; D gene ambiguous. This CDR3 has 14 amino acids. Trimming cost V 1 base and J 3 bases, with 9 bases left between them. Germline CDR1 LGHNA, CDR2 YSLEER. CDR3 sequence reads: CASSQVPADYGYTF. DNA for the CDR3: TGCGCCAGCAGCCAAGTACCGGCAGACTATGGCTACACCTTC.

This clonotype showed up just a few times. This rearrangement joins TRBV20-1 to TRBJ2-5, with D perhaps given as TRBD1 or TRBD2 (5 bases each). The CDR3 extends over 14 amino acids. The germline V gene encodes CDR1 DFQATT and CDR2 SNEGSKA (reference sequence). Trimming removed 0 bases from V and 5 bases from J, with 13 bases in between. CDR3 amino acids: CSARDGDAGETQYF. In DNA, the CDR3 is TGCAGTGCTAGAGATGGGGACGCGGGCGAGACCCAGTACTTC.

V usage is TRBV6-1 and J usage is TRBJ2-6, with unresolved D. Per germline, CDR1 MNHNS and CDR2 SASEGT. The CDR3 contains 15 residues. The germline V and J ends were trimmed by 5 bases and 0 bases, with 8 bases remaining between them. CDR3 sequence reads: CASSKDGSGANVLTF. The CDR3 bases are TGTGCCAGCAGTAAGGACGGCTCTGGGGCCAACGTCCTGACTTTC.

This clonotype came up many times. The rearrangement uses TRBV6-1 and TRBJ2-1; 9 positions match TRBD1. Germline V gives CDR1 MNHNS, CDR2 SASEGT. With V trimmed by 6 bases and J by 9 bases, 12 bases remained unmatched. This CDR3 has 15 amino acids. DNA for the CDR3: TGTGCCAGCAGCCGTACAGGGGGCGCAGGGGGTGAGCAGTTCTTC. Its translation is CASSRTGGAGGEQFF.

The gene calls are TRBV24-1 and TRBJ1-5, with 10 bases that match TRBD1. The V and J ends lost 3 bases and 3 bases, in that order; junction bases with no gene match: 4. The CDR3 is 16 residues long. Germline assignment: CDR1 KGHDR and CDR2 SFDVKD. CDR3 DNA: TGTGCCACCAGTGATGGGGACAGGGGTTTCAATCAGCCCCAGCATTTT. Its protein product is CATSDGDRGFNQPQHF.

This clonotype was counted many times. The V call is TRBV10-3, the J call TRBJ2-3, with TRBD1 identical over 7 bases. Per germline, CDR1 ENHRY and CDR2 SYGVKD. The V segment lost 6 bases and the J segment 2 bases; nucleotides outside the gene matches: 5. This CDR3 contains 14 residues. In DNA, the CDR3 is TGTGCCATCAGGACGGGACAGATCACAGATACGCAGTATTTT. Translated: CAIRTGQITDTQYF.

At least ten counts were recorded for this clonotype. This chain uses TRBV5-1 with TRBJ2-1; 8 nucleotides align to TRBD1. The CDR3 runs 16 residues. The ends lost 4 bases at V and 4 bases at J; junction bases unmatched: 10. Per germline, CDR1 SGHRS and CDR2 YFSETQ. Here the CDR3 DNA reads TGCGCCAGCAGCCCGACCGGGACAGGAGTGTACAATGAGCAGTTCTTC. Translating it yields CASSPTGTGVYNEQFF.

At least ten counts were recorded for this clonotype. This chain connects TRBV12-3 or TRBV12-4 to TRBJ2-4; 14 bases align to TRBD2. V was pared by 4 bases and J by 6 bases, with 11 bases of the junction left unmatched. This CDR3 comprises 18 residues. CDR3 residues: CASSSLGLAGVVGNIQYF. For the CDR3, the DNA is TGTGCCAGCAGTTCCCTGGGACTAGCGGGAGTGGTGGGAAACATTCAGTACTTC.

V usage is TRBV2 and J usage is TRBJ2-6; no firm D call. CDR3 size: 14 residues. V gave up 6 bases and J gave up 2 bases, with 8 bases separating them. The germline CDR1 and CDR2 sequences are SNHLY and FYNNEI. CDR3 in DNA: TGTGCCAGCAGGGACCCGACTGGGGCCAACGTCCTGACTTTC. Translation: CASRDPTGANVLTF.

This clonotype was recorded a few times. The chain carries TRBV5-1 and TRBJ2-3, with 8 bases that match TRBD1. The CDR3 totals 16 residues. Germline assignment: CDR1 SGHRS and CDR2 YFSETQ. Trimming at V came to 4 bases and at J to 0 bases, leaving 7 bases not matched to a gene. This CDR3 reads CASSPGTGPSTDTQYF. The CDR3 coding sequence is TGCGCCAGCAGCCCGGGGACAGGTCCTAGCACAGATACGCAGTATTTT.

This clonotype was detected a few times. V and J are TRBV6-5 and TRBJ2-7; TRBD1 might be the D (6 bases). CDR3 length equals 14 residues. V gave up 2 bases and J gave up 3 bases, with 11 bases separating them. CDR1 is MNHEY and CDR2 is SVGAGI in the germline V gene. The CDR3 reads CASSYRTGFYEQYF. CDR3 nucleotides: TGTGCCAGCAGTTACCGAACAGGGTTCTACGAGCAGTACTTC.

This clonotype was found a few times. The rearrangement links TRBV12-3 or TRBV12-4 to TRBJ2-7; D is unresolved. This CDR3 comprises 14 residues. Trimming removed 0 bases at V and 12 bases at J, with 18 bases between. This chain's CDR3 is CASSLAYTDVRLYF. DNA of the CDR3: TGTGCCAGCAGTTTAGCCTACACGGACGTTAGGCTGTACTTC.

This clonotype was counted once. One junction end disagrees with the germline gene, perhaps due to a read error. The rearrangement links TRBV20-1 to TRBJ2-2; possibly TRBD2 for D (6 bases). The CDR3 consists of 15 residues. Germline V gene data show CDR1 as DFQATT and CDR2 as SNEGSKA (reference sequence). CDR3 coding DNA: TGCTGTGCTAGTCGCGGGGCGCCGAACACCGGGGAGCTGTTTTTT. This sequence encodes CCASRGAPNTGELFF.

This chain connects TRBV4-3 to TRBJ2-2, with D unclear. This CDR3 region has 16 residues. Per germline, CDR1 LGHNA and CDR2 YSLEER. Deletions cut 0 bases from V and 2 bases from J, with 10 bases between. CDR3 sequence reads: CASSQDMGRNTGELFF. As DNA, the CDR3 is TGCGCCAGCAGCCAAGATATGGGCAGAAACACCGGGGAGCTGTTTTTT.

This clonotype has ten or more counts. The chain couples TRBV5-1 to TRBJ2-7; D is undetermined. V was trimmed by 0 bases and J by 5 bases, leaving 6 bases between them. CDR1 is SGHRS, CDR2 YFSETQ, per germline. This CDR3 region has 12 residues. The CDR3 DNA is TGCGCCAGCAGCTTGGTTGGGAACGAGCAGTACTTC. Protein product: CASSLVGNEQYF.

This clonotype was seen many times. The chain links TRBV29-1 to TRBJ2-1; 10 bases are a match to TRBD2. Germline V gives CDR1 SQVTM, CDR2 ANQGSEA. The CDR3 totals 15 residues. Trimming removed 2 bases from V and 2 bases from J; junction bases left unmatched: 3. The CDR3: CSVELAGAAYNEQFF. For the CDR3, the DNA is TGCAGCGTTGAACTAGCGGGAGCAGCCTACAATGAGCAGTTCTTC.

This clonotype occurred a few times. This chain uses TRBV20-1 with TRBJ2-3, with D hard to call. Trimming left V 5 bases short and J 4 bases short, with 16 bases between. There are 14 residues in the CDR3. CDR1 and CDR2 from the germline V gene are DFQATT and SNEGSKA (reference sequence). CDR3 in amino acids: CSALGEGSADTQYF. The DNA for the CDR3 is TGCAGTGCTCTCGGAGAAGGGTCGGCAGATACGCAGTATTTT.

The J gene is TRBJ2-7, the V gene TRBV12-3 or TRBV12-4; TRBD1 matches at 9 bases. V dropped 5 bases and J dropped 5; count of bases not matched to a gene: 7. This CDR3 is 14 amino acids long. The CDR3 protein is CASSPRDRVHEQYF. The CDR3 DNA is TGTGCCAGCAGTCCTCGGGACAGGGTCCACGAGCAGTACTTC.

In its sample, this clonotype was seen a few times. The chain carries TRBV10-3 and TRBJ1-4, with TRBD1 matching 8 bases. The CDR3 contains 14 residues. Per the germline V gene, CDR1 is ENHRY and CDR2 is SYGVKD. V shed 10 bases and J 4 bases; nucleotides not matched to a gene: 8. The CDR3: CATKDRARNEKLFF. The DNA of the CDR3 is TGTGCCACCAAGGACAGGGCCCGTAATGAAAAACTGTTTTTT.

This clonotype has just a few counts. The CDR3: CASSLTASGEYNEQFF. The CDR3 DNA follows: TGTGCCAGCAGTTTAACGGCTAGCGGGGAGTACAATGAGCAGTTCTTC. V gene TRBV28 combines with J gene TRBJ2-1; 9 positions agree with TRBD2. The CDR3 runs 16 residues. The V gene's germline CDR1 is MDHEN and CDR2 SYDVKM. V dropped 2 bases and J dropped 4; count of bases not matched to a gene: 6. The whole variable domain, remainder taken from reference TRBV28 and TRBJ2-1, is DVKVTQSSRYLVKRTGEKVFLECVQDMDHENMFWYRQDPGLGLRLIYFSYDVKMKEKGDIPEGYSVSREKKERFSLILESASTNQTSMYLCASSLTASGEYNEQFFGPGTRLTVL.

This clonotype has a count of ten or more. The chain links TRBV5-1 to TRBJ2-1; TRBD1 might be the D (5 bases). Germline CDR1 reads SGHRS; CDR2 reads YFSETQ. The CDR3 length is 13 residues. V lost 2 bases and J lost 7, with 10 bases in between. CDR3 protein: CASSLGADNEQFF. The CDR3 nucleotides are TGCGCCAGCAGCTTAGGGGCGGATAATGAGCAGTTCTTC.

The V gene is TRBV4-3, the J gene TRBJ2-3; D is ambiguous. Between the trimmed V and J ends, which lost 0 bases and 2 bases, there was a span of 3 bases. Germline values: CDR1 LGHNA, CDR2 YSLEER. There are 13 residues in the CDR3. The DNA for the CDR3 is TGCGCCAGCAGCCAAGATATCACAGATACGCAGTATTTT. Translation: CASSQDITDTQYF.

This rearrangement joins TRBV6-2 or TRBV6-3 to TRBJ2-4; D is perhaps TRBD1 or TRBD2 (5 bases each). The germline V gene encodes CDR1 MNHEY and CDR2 SVGEGT. V lost 2 bases to trimming and J lost 13 bases, with 12 bases between them. The CDR3 has 12 amino acids. CDR3 bases: TGTGCCAGCAGTTACCGACCGGGACCGCAGTACTTC. Translated: CASSYRPGPQYF.

The V gene is TRBV4-1, the J gene TRBJ2-3; TRBD1 is a possible D gene (5 bases). The CDR3 has 17 amino acids. Trimming removed 1 base from V and 2 bases from J, with 16 bases in between. CDR1 MGHRA and CDR2 YSYEKL come from the germline V gene. CDR3: CASSQARGRVNTDTQYF. CDR3 coding DNA: TGCGCCAGCAGCCAAGCTCGCGGCAGGGTTAACACAGATACGCAGTATTTT.

At least ten counts were recorded for this clonotype. The chain uses TRBV7-8 and TRBJ2-1; D is uncertain. Germline CDR1 SGHVS, CDR2 FQNEAQ. The CDR3 totals 14 residues. V was cut by 8 bases and J by 4 bases, with 15 bases left in between. This CDR3 is CASGKHNPYNEQFF. For the CDR3, the DNA is TGTGCCAGCGGGAAGCACAATCCTTACAATGAGCAGTTCTTC.

This clonotype has more than one count but fewer than ten. The DNA for the CDR3 is TGCGCCAGCAGCCAAGGGGTCTCAGGGAGTCGGCCCACCGGGGAGCTGTTTTTT. Protein sequence: CASSQGVSGSRPTGELFF. This chain links TRBV4-3 with TRBJ2-2; D possibly matches TRBD1 or TRBD2 (5 bases each). The CDR3 length is 18 residues. From germline, CDR1 is LGHNA and CDR2 YSLEER. Trimming took off 1 base at V and 4 bases at J, with 19 bases between the two ends.